The clone carrying this TCR beta chain is labeled as medium-sized. The PCR was carried out with 60 Vbeta primers and 13 Jbeta primers. Measured with immunoSEQ multiplex PCR; TCRdb has only the in-frame clones, and not every one. The table lists around 41,000 clones, roughly half of them singletons. Germline CDR1 reads SGHRS; CDR2 reads YFSETQ. The CDR3 runs to 15 residues. V was cut by 3 bases and J by 1 base, with 14 bases left in between. This sample is part of a study of cytomegalovirus exposure and HLA in healthy donors. The sequence was collected from a man between 60 and 75 years old in good health and CMV-seronegative. The chain recombines TRBV5-1 with TRBJ2-7; D possibly corresponds to TRBD2 (7 bases). Specimen: PBMCs. CDR3 bases: TGCGCCAGCAGCTGGGGGGGGCGAACTTCCTACGAGCAGTACTTC. Protein sequence: CASSWGGRTSYEQYF. The full variable domain, rest sourced from reference TRBV5-1 and TRBJ2-7, is KAGVTQTPRYLIKTRGQQVTLSCSPISGHRSVSWYQQTPGQGLQFLFEYFSETQRNKGNFPGRFSGRQFSNSRSEMNVSTLELGDSALYLCASSWGGRTSYEQYFGPGTRLTVT.